A selection of T cell receptor beta chains follows, all from one sample in a study of blood T cells in healthy people across ages. TCRdb redid the calling of the 5' RACE reads with MiXCR, one entry per CDR3 protein. Among roughly 1.7 million distinct CDR3 sequences listed, about 31% were seen once. The sequencing sample was made of blood. The source of these receptors is a woman in her twenties or thirties in good health. Both conserved end residues are part of each CDR3. D genes are given only for firm matches. Size values are once, few and many counts, or a class for expanded clones, and some rows have none.

TRBJ2-5 many - TRBV4-1 CASSQVQQKETQYF TGCGCCAGCAGCCAAGTGCAGCAAAAAGAGACCCAGTACTTC
TRBJ2-7 - - TRBV27 CASSYAGPTYEQYF TGTGCCAGCAGTTATGCCGGGCCCACCTACGAGCAGTACTTC
TRBJ2-5 - - TRBV7-8 CASSRDWFRETQYF TGTGCCAGCAGCCGGGACTGGTTTCGAGAGACCCAGTACTTC
TRBJ2-2 - - TRBV24-1 CATSDSPTGELFF TGTGCCACCAGTGACTCCCCCACCGGGGAGCTGTTTTTT
TRBJ1-1 - - TRBV5-1 CASSSHDYTEAFF TGCGCCAGCAGCTCCCATGACTACACTGAAGCTTTCTTT
TRBJ2-3 - - TRBV7-2 CASSRPRNTQYF TGTGCCAGCAGCCGCCCGAGGAATACGCAGTATTTT
TRBJ1-2 few - TRBV20-1 CSPYAGGYTF TGCAGTCCTTATGCGGGAGGCTACACCTTC
TRBJ2-3 - - TRBV19 CASSPTWGVEGTDTQYF TGTGCCAGTAGCCCTACCTGGGGGGTGGAAGGCACAGATACGCAGTATTTT
TRBJ2-7 - TRBD1 TRBV3-1 CASSRRGLPYEQYF TGTGCCAGCAGCCGAAGGGGGCTCCCCTACGAGCAGTACTTC
TRBJ1-2 - - TRBV3-1 CASSLWNVHGYTF TGTGCCAGCAGCCTTTGGAATGTCCATGGCTACACCTTC
TRBJ1-2 - - TRBV16 CASSPSGITYGYTF TGTGCCAGCAGCCCATCAGGAATAACCTATGGCTACACCTTC
TRBJ2-3 few - TRBV5-1 CASSLGPTGSGTDTQYF TGCGCCAGCAGCTTGGGGCCGACAGGCTCGGGCACAGATACGCAGTATTTT
TRBJ1-5 - - TRBV21-1 CASRGTTGRSNQPQHF TGTGCCAGCAGAGGGACAACAGGGAGGTCCAATCAGCCCCAGCATTTT
TRBJ1-4 - TRBD1 TRBV6-6 CASSPTGGRGEKLFF TGTGCCAGCAGTCCGACAGGGGGCAGGGGGGAAAAACTGTTTTTT
TRBJ2-1 - TRBD2 TRBV7-6 CASSNERDRYNEQFF TGTGCCAGCAGCAACGAGCGGGACCGCTACAATGAGCAGTTCTTC
TRBJ1-1 - - TRBV7-9 CASSRTPGLTEAFF TGTGCCAGCAGCCGCACGCCGGGGCTCACTGAAGCTTTCTTT
TRBJ2-7 few - TRBV11-2 CASGPWDEQYF TGTGCCAGCGGGCCCTGGGACGAGCAGTACTTC
TRBJ2-1 once TRBD2 TRBV19 CASSLLKREGGNEQFF TGTGCCAGTAGTCTTCTGAAGCGGGAGGGTGGCAATGAGCAGTTCTTC
TRBJ2-7 - - TRBV27 CATSTGITYEQYF TGTGCCACCTCTACAGGGATTACCTACGAGCAGTACTTC
TRBJ2-7 - - TRBV30 CAWKQGQKGEQYF TGTGCCTGGAAACAGGGTCAGAAGGGGGAGCAGTACTTC
TRBJ2-4 - - TRBV12-3/TRBV12-4 CASQRGAGPDIQYF TGTGCCAGCCAACGCGGGGCTGGGCCCGACATTCAGTACTTC
TRBJ2-7 few - TRBV21-1 CASSKVTWPHDSYEQYF TGTGCCAGCAGCAAAGTCACATGGCCGCACGACTCCTACGAGCAGTACTTC
TRBJ2-1 - - TRBV6-5 CASSYSPLIGEAHNEQFF TGTGCCAGCAGTTACTCTCCCTTAATAGGGGAGGCCCACAATGAGCAGTTCTTC
TRBJ2-3 - - TRBV12-5 CASGLWQEVTDTQYF TGTGCTAGTGGTTTGTGGCAGGAAGTCACAGATACGCAGTATTTT
TRBJ2-7 - - TRBV6-5 CASSYSSHSYEQYF TGTGCCAGCAGTTACTCGAGTCACTCCTACGAGCAGTACTTC
TRBJ1-1 few - TRBV6-1 CASSEGVVRAFF TGTGCCAGCAGTGAAGGTGTGGTTCGGGCTTTCTTT
TRBJ2-3 few - TRBV15 CATSAGVSYTQYF TGTGCCACCAGCGCAGGGGTTTCCTATACGCAGTATTTT
TRBJ1-1 few - TRBV5-1 CASSLGEGTETFF TGCGCCAGCAGCTTGGGCGAAGGAACTGAAACTTTCTTT
TRBJ2-3 - TRBD2 TRBV20-1 CSAKSLAEQLGDTQYF TGCAGTGCTAAAAGCCTAGCGGAACAATTAGGAGATACGCAGTATTTT
TRBJ2-5 - - TRBV7-9 CASRGRAAGEETQYF TGTGCCAGCAGGGGACGGGCCGCAGGTGAAGAGACCCAGTACTTC
TRBJ2-7 - - TRBV7-6 CASSSTALATLGDYEQYF TGTGCCAGCAGCTCCACGGCACTCGCGACCCTGGGTGACTACGAGCAGTACTTC
TRBJ2-1 - TRBD2 TRBV20-1 CSARQGLNEQFF TGCAGTGCTAGACAGGGACTAAATGAGCAGTTCTTC
TRBJ2-3 - - TRBV7-2 CASSHGGWDTQYF TGTGCCAGCAGCCACGGGGGCTGGGATACGCAGTATTTT
TRBJ2-1 - TRBD1 TRBV4-1 CASSQEQGTGTNYNEQFF TGCGCCAGCAGCCAAGAACAGGGGACAGGGACGAACTACAATGAGCAGTTCTTC
TRBJ1-3 - TRBD1 TRBV9 CASSAQGQGGNTIYF TGTGCCAGCAGCGCCCAGGGACAGGGCGGAAACACCATATATTTT
TRBJ2-3 few - TRBV20-1 CSARHGGTDTQYF TGCAGTGCCAGACATGGGGGCACAGATACGCAGTATTTT
TRBJ2-5 many - TRBV20-1 CSARDPVLRETQYF TGCAGTGCTAGAGATCCGGTTCTCCGAGAGACCCAGTACTTC
TRBJ2-7 - - TRBV2 CASSVRANYEQYF TGTGCCAGCAGTGTCAGGGCAAATTACGAGCAGTACTTC
TRBJ2-3 few TRBD1 TRBV20-1 CSARTGTGISDTQYF TGCAGTGCTAGAACCGGGACAGGGATTTCAGATACGCAGTATTTT
TRBJ1-1 - - TRBV12-3/TRBV12-4 CANTLQGLNAFF TGTGCCAACACCCTTCAGGGATTAAATGCTTTCTTT
TRBJ2-5 few - TRBV30 CACLKAGGKETQYF TGTGCCTGCCTGAAAGCGGGCGGGAAAGAGACCCAGTACTTC
TRBJ2-7 few - TRBV21-1 CASSKIGPGGVYEQYF TGTGCCAGCAGCAAAATCGGTCCGGGGGGCGTCTACGAGCAGTACTTC
TRBJ2-3 - - TRBV20-1 CSAPSRAGSTDTQYF TGCAGTGCGCCATCCAGGGCGGGGTCCACAGATACGCAGTATTTT
TRBJ2-5 many - TRBV10-3 CAISESERVAGETQYF TGTGCCATCAGTGAGTCTGAGCGGGTCGCGGGAGAGACCCAGTACTTC
TRBJ1-1 - - TRBV3-1 CASSPGRNPGTEAFF TGTGCCAGCAGCCCAGGGAGGAACCCTGGGACTGAAGCTTTCTTT
TRBJ2-1 few TRBD2 TRBV10-3 CATWTSHEQFF TGTGCCACCTGGACTAGCCATGAGCAGTTCTTC
TRBJ2-3 few TRBD2 TRBV20-1 CSARSGLAGTDTQYF TGCAGTGCTCGCAGCGGACTAGCGGGGACAGATACGCAGTATTTT
TRBJ2-7 - - TRBV7-2 CASSRDRAEQYF TGTGCCAGCAGCAGGGACCGGGCCGAGCAGTACTTC
TRBJ2-7 - TRBD2 TRBV5-1 CASSLASGRSYEQYF TGCGCCAGCAGCTTGGCCAGCGGGAGGTCCTACGAGCAGTACTTC
TRBJ2-5 few - TRBV2 CASSDLGDEETQYF TGTGCCAGCAGTGATTTGGGGGACGAAGAGACCCAGTACTTC
TRBJ2-7 few - TRBV4-1 CASSQDTVYEQYF TGCGCCAGCAGCCAAGATACAGTCTACGAGCAGTACTTC
TRBJ1-6 - TRBD1 TRBV5-1 CASSKGQGNSPLHF TGCGCCAGCAGCAAGGGACAGGGAAATTCACCCCTCCACTTT
TRBJ2-3 many TRBD2 TRBV7-2 CASSLRGAADTQYF TGTGCCAGCAGCTTGCGGGGGGCCGCAGATACGCAGTATTTT
TRBJ1-5 - - TRBV6-2/TRBV6-3 CASSYTGLKEPQHF TGTGCCAGCAGTTACACCGGGCTCAAGGAGCCCCAGCATTTT
TRBJ2-3 few - TRBV28 CASEGRESPPDTQYF TGTGCCAGTGAGGGCAGGGAGTCCCCACCGGATACGCAGTATTTT